This T cell receptor (beta chain) is from a study of blood T cell repertoires in COVID-19. CDR1 and CDR2 from the germline V gene are SGHTA and FQGNSA. Trimming cost V 0 bases and J 5 bases, with 10 bases left between them. The CDR3 contains 14 residues. Here immunoSEQ multiplex PCR was the method, and the copy in TCRdb shows in-frame clones only, minus some. The top ten hold roughly 10% of the sample, which has about 70,000 clones, around 86% seen once. This chain joins TRBV7-2 and TRBJ2-5, with D possibly TRBD2 on 5 matching bases. Sequencing was performed on peripheral blood. This TCR was sampled from a woman under 30 with acute or convalescent COVID-19. This CDR3 is CASSLALRGETQYF. Written as DNA, the CDR3 is TGTGCCAGCAGCTTAGCGCTCCGAGGGGAGACCCAGTACTTC.